This TCR beta chain was sequenced in a study of T cell responses to AZD1222 COVID-19 vaccine. Study-wide results and limits: Nearly half of the spike-specific TCRs reportedly recognize variant regions that carry no mutations.

This clone is a singleton in its sample. No antigen is known for it. V was shortened by 6 bases and J by 3 bases, with 15 bases between the two germline ends. The CDR3 has 15 residues. Germline-derived CDR1 and CDR2 are LNHDA and SQIVND (reference sequence). The protocol was immunoSEQ multiplex PCR, while the TCRdb copy is restricted to in-frame clones and leaves out a portion. This sample carries nearly 110,000 clones, around 90% of them seen once, and the ten largest clones take approximately 4.8%. The clonotype originates from an adult who received the AZD1222 COVID-19 vaccine. This material consisted of peripheral blood, taken 28 days after the second AZD1222 dose. This sequence joins TRBV19 and TRBJ1-5, with a tentative D call TRBD1 (6 bases). For the CDR3, the DNA is TGTGCCAGTAGGCCTCACAGGGATGCCAATCAGCCCCAGCATTTT. Protein sequence: CASRPHRDANQPQHF.